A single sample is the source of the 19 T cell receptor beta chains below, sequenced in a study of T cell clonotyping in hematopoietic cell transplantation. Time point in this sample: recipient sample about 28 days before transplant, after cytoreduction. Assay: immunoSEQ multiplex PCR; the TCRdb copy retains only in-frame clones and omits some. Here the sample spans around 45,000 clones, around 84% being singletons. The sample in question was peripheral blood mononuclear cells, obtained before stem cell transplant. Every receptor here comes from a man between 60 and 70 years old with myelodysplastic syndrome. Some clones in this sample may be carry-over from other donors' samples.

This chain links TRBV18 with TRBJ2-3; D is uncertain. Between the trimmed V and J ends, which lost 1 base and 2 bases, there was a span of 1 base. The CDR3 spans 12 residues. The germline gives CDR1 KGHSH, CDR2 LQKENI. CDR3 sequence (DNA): TGTGCCAGCTCACCACACACAGATACGCAGTATTTT. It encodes CASSPHTDTQYF.

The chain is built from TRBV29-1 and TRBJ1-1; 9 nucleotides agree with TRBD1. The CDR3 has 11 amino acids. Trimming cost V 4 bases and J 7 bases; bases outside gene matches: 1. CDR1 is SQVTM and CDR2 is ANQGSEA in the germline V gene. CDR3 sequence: CSVVDRGEAFF. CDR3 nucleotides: TGCAGCGTTGTGGACAGGGGTGAAGCTTTCTTT.

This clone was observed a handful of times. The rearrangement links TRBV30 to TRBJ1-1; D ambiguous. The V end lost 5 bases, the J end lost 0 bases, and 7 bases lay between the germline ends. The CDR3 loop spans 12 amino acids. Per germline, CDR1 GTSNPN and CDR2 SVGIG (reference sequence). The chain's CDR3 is CAWGRMNTEAFF. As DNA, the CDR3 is TGTGCCTGGGGACGGATGAACACTGAAGCTTTCTTT.

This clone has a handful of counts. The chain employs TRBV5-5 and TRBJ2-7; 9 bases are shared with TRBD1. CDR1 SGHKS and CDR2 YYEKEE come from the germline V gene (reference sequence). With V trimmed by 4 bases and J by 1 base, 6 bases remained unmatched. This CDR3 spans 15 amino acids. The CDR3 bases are TGTGCCAGCAGCGGGGCGGGGACAGGGTCCTACGAGCAGTACTTC. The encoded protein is CASSGAGTGSYEQYF.

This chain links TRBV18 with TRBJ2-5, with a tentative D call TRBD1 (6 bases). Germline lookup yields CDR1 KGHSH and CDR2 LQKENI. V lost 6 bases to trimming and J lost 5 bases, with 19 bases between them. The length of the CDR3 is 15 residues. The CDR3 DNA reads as TGTGCCAGCTCTCCTAGAACAGGGCAGCGGGAGACCCAGTACTTC. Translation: CASSPRTGQRETQYF.

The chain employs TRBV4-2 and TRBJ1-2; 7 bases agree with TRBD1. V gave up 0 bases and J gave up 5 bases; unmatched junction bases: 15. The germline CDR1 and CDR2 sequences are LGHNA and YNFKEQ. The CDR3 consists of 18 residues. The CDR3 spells CASSQDANRGPSSYGYTF. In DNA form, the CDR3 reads TGTGCCAGCAGCCAAGATGCGAACAGGGGTCCCTCCTCTTATGGCTACACCTTC.

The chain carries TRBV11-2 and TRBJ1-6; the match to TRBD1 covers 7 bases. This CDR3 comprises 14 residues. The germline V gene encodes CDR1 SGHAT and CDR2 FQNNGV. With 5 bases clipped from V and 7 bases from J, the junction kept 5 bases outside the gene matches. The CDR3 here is CASSAGQTNSPLHF. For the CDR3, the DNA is TGTGCCAGCAGCGCGGGACAGACGAATTCACCCCTCCACTTT.

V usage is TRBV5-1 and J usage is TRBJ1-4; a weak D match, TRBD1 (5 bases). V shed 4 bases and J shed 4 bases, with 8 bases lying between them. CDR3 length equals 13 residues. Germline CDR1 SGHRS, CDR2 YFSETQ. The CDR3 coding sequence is TGCGCCAGCAGCCTACAGGTTAATGAAAAACTGTTTTTT. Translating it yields CASSLQVNEKLFF.

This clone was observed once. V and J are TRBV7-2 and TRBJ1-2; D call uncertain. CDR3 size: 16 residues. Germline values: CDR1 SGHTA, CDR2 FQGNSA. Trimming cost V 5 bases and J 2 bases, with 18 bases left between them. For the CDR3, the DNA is TGTGCCAGCAGCCCGGGCTCTTACTACACCAACTATGGCTACACCTTC. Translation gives CASSPGSYYTNYGYTF.

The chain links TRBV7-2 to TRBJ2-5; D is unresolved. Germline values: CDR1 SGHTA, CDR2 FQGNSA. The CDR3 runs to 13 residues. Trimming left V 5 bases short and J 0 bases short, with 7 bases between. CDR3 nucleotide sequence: TGTGCCAGCAGCCCCGGGCACCAAGAGACCCAGTACTTC. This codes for CASSPGHQETQYF.

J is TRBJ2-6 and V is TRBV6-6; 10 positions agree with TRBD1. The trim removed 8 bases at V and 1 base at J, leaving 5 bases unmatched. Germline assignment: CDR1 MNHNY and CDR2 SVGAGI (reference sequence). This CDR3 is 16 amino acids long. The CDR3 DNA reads TGTGCCAGCCACCGGGACAGGGGTTCTGGGGCCAACGTCCTGACTTTC. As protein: CASHRDRGSGANVLTF.

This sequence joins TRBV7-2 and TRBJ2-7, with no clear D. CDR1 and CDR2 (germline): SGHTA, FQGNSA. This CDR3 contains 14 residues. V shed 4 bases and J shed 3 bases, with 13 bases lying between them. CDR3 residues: CASSSADRIYEQYF. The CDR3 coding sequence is TGTGCCAGCAGCTCCGCTGACCGGATCTACGAGCAGTACTTC.

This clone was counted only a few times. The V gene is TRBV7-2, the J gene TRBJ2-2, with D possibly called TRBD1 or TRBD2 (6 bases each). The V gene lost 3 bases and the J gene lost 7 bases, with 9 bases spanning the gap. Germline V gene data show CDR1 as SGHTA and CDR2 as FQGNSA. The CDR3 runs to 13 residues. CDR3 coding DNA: TGTGCCAGCAGCTTGGGGGGCTTCGGGGAGCTGTTTTTT. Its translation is CASSLGGFGELFF.

As DNA, the CDR3 is TGTGCCAGCAGTTACGGAGGGACGGGCTACGAGCAGTACTTC. Amino acid sequence: CASSYGGTGYEQYF. V usage is TRBV6-5 and J usage is TRBJ2-7, with D tentatively TRBD2 (6 bases). Trimming shortened V by 2 bases and J by 3 bases, and 11 bases separated the two germline ends. CDR1 MNHEY and CDR2 SVGAGI come from the germline V gene. CDR3 size: 14 residues.

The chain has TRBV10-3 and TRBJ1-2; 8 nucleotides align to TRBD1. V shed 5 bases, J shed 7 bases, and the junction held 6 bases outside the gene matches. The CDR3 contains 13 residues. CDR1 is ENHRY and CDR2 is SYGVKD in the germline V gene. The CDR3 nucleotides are TGTGCCATCAGTCAAGGGACAGGCGGTGGCTACACCTTC. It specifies CAISQGTGGGYTF.

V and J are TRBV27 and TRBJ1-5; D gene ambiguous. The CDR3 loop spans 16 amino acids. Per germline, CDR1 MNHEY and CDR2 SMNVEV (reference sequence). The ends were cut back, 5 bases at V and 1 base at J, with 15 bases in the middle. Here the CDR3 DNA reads TGTGCCAGCAGTCCTGCCACCAGACTCAGCAATCAGCCCCAGCATTTT. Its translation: CASSPATRLSNQPQHF.

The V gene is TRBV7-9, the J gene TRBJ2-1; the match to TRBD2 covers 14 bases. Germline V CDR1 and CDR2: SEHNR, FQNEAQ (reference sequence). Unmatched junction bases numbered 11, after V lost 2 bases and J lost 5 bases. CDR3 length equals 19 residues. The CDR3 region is CASSLRMTSGGASNNEQFF. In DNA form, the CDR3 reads TGTGCCAGCAGCTTAAGGATGACTAGCGGGGGGGCAAGTAACAATGAGCAGTTCTTC.

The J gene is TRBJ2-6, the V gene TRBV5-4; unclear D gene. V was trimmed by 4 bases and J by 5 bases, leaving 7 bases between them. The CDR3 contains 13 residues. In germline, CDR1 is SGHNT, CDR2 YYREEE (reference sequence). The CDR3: CASSPEWANVLTF. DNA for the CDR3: TGTGCCAGCAGCCCCGAATGGGCCAACGTCCTGACTTTC.

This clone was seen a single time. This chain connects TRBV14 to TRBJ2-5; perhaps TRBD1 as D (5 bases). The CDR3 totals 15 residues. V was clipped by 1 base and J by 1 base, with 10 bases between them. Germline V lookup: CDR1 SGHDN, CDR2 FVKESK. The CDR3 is CASSQGGPRQETQYF. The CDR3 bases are TGTGCCAGCAGCCAAGGGGGCCCCCGCCAAGAGACCCAGTACTTC. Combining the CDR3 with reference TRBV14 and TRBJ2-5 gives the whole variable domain EAGVTQFPSHSVIEKGQTVTLRCDPISGHDNLYWYRRVMGKEIKFLLHFVKESKQDESGMPNNRFLAERTGGTYSTLKVQPAELEDSGVYFCASSQGGPRQETQYFGPGTRLLVL.